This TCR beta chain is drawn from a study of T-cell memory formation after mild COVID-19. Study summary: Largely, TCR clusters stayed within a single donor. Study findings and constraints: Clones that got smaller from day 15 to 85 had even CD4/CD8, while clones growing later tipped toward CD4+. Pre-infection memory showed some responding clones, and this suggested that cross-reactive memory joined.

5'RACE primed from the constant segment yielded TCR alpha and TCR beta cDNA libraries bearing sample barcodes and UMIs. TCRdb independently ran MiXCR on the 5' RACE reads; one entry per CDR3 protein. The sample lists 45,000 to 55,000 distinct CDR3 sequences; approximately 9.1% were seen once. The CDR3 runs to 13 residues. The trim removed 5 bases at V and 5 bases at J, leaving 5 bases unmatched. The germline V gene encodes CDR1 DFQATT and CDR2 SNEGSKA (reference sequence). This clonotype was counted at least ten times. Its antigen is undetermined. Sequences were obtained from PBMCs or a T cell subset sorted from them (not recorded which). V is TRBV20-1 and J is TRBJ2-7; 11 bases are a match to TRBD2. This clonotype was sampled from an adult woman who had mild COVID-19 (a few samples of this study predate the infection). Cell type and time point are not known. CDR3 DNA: TGCAGTGCTTTAGCGGGGGGGCGGGACGAGCAGTACTTC. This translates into CSALAGGRDEQYF.